The 20 T cell receptor beta chains below were found in one sample sequenced in a study of cytomegalovirus exposure and HLA in healthy donors. Both 60 Vbeta primers and 13 Jbeta primers went into the PCR. Assay: immunoSEQ multiplex PCR; the TCRdb copy retains only in-frame clones and omits some. The data contain 150,000 to 200,000 clones, 81% of them seen just once; the ten biggest clones take up roughly 4.9%. Sequenced: PBMCs. These receptors all stem from a woman between 18 and 29 years old in good health and CMV-seropositive.

J is TRBJ2-7 and V is TRBV5-4; D ambiguous. V was clipped by 4 bases and J by 3 bases, with 14 bases between them. The CDR3 is made up of 14 amino acids. Germline loops: CDR1 SGHNT, CDR2 YYREEE (reference sequence). CDR3 sequence: CASSPRVGDYEQYF. DNA of the CDR3: TGTGCCAGCAGCCCACGGGTAGGTGACTACGAGCAGTACTTC.

This chain connects TRBV10-3 to TRBJ1-1; D remains ambiguous. The CDR3 loop spans 13 amino acids. The germline CDR1 and CDR2 sequences are ENHRY and SYGVKD. V was shortened by 2 bases and J by 4 bases, with 8 bases between the two germline ends. CDR3 DNA: TGTGCCATCAGTGAGGGGAGCCCCACTGAAGCTTTCTTT. Its translation: CAISEGSPTEAFF.

The chain combines TRBV2 with TRBJ2-1; the match to TRBD2 covers 13 bases. With V trimmed by 6 bases and J by 4 bases, 6 bases remained unmatched. The CDR3 contains 16 residues. Per germline, CDR1 SNHLY and CDR2 FYNNEI. CDR3: CASSTSGGARYNEQFF. In DNA, the CDR3 is TGTGCCAGCAGCACTAGCGGGGGGGCCAGGTACAATGAGCAGTTCTTC.

The chain recombines TRBV5-1 with TRBJ2-3, with 9 bases fitting TRBD2. Germline V gene sequence: CDR1 SGHRS, CDR2 YFSETQ. There are 16 residues in the CDR3. J was trimmed by 5 bases and V by 1 base; bases with no gene match: 8. CDR3 DNA sequence: TGCGCCAGCAGCTTGAGTCCGCGGGGGGGTGTAGATACGCAGTATTTT. Translating gives CASSLSPRGGVDTQYF. Looking up the rest from reference TRBV5-1 and TRBJ2-3 gives the full variable domain: KAGVTQTPRYLIKTRGQQVTLSCSPISGHRSVSWYQQTPGQGLQFLFEYFSETQRNKGNFPGRFSGRQFSNSRSEMNVSTLELGDSALYLCASSLSPRGGVDTQYFGPGTRLTVL.

The chain links TRBV6-4 to TRBJ2-3; D gene unclear. V lost 0 bases, J lost 2 bases, and 9 bases lay in between. The CDR3 runs to 15 residues. From germline, CDR1 is MRHNA and CDR2 SNTAGT. The CDR3 nucleotides read TGTGCCAGCAGTGACTCCGCAGGCCACACAGATACGCAGTATTTT. Amino acid sequence: CASSDSAGHTDTQYF.

The rearrangement uses TRBV11-2 and TRBJ2-3; D might be TRBD2 (5 bases). This CDR3 has 15 residues. Trimming left V 1 base short and J 4 bases short, with 12 bases between. In germline, CDR1 is SGHAT, CDR2 FQNNGV. In DNA form, the CDR3 reads TGTGCCAGCAGCTTAGCGGGCGAGGGCTCAGATACGCAGTATTTT. Its protein product is CASSLAGEGSDTQYF.

This clone was found once. The chain is built from TRBV27 and TRBJ2-1; D ambiguous. This CDR3 contains 11 residues. Trimming took off 6 bases at V and 4 bases at J, with 4 bases between the two ends. Germline V gene lookup returns CDR1 MNHEY and CDR2 SMNVEV (reference sequence). As DNA, the CDR3 is TGTGCCAGCAGATCATACAATGAGCAGTTCTTC. Protein: CASRSYNEQFF.

V gene TRBV10-3 combines with J gene TRBJ2-3, with D possibly being TRBD2 (7 bases). CDR3 size: 13 residues. Trimming pared 6 bases from V and 5 bases from J, leaving 12 bases between. Germline assignment: CDR1 ENHRY and CDR2 SYGVKD. CDR3 nucleotide sequence: TGTGCCATCAGAGGAGGGGGGGGAGATACGCAGTATTTT. It specifies CAIRGGGGDTQYF.

This chain links TRBV10-3 with TRBJ1-2; 7 bases are a match to TRBD1. Germline CDR1 reads ENHRY; CDR2 reads SYGVKD. This CDR3 contains 15 residues. The V gene end was trimmed by 9 bases and the J gene end by 0 bases; junction bases not matched to a gene: 10. Here the CDR3 reads CAITDSQGANYGYTF. CDR3 DNA sequence: TGTGCCATTACGGACAGCCAGGGGGCTAACTATGGCTACACCTTC.

This sequence joins TRBV10-3 and TRBJ1-3, with 9 bases that match TRBD1. Germline loops: CDR1 ENHRY, CDR2 SYGVKD. This CDR3 region has 16 residues. V lost 11 bases, J lost 0 bases, and 11 bases stayed unmatched. The CDR3, as DNA: TGTGCCTACTCCAACAGGGGGCGAAGCTCTGGAAACACCATATATTTT. It codes for CAYSNRGRSSGNTIYF.

CDR3 nucleotides: TGTGCCAGCAGCTCCCTGTATAGGGGAATCTACGAGCAGTACTTC. It encodes CASSSLYRGIYEQYF. The rearrangement uses TRBV5-6 and TRBJ2-7; a possible D gene is TRBD1 (5 bases). CDR3 size: 15 residues. Between the trimmed V and J ends, which lost 3 bases and 3 bases, there was a span of 16 bases. Germline values: CDR1 SGHDT, CDR2 YYEEEE.

The genes are TRBV7-9 and TRBJ2-1, with 8 bases that match TRBD2. V shed 5 bases and J 4 bases; nucleotides not matched to a gene: 7. Germline V lookup: CDR1 SEHNR, CDR2 FQNEAQ (reference sequence). This CDR3 contains 15 residues. The CDR3 DNA sequence: TGTGCCAGCAGCCCCGGGGCTAGCGGGTACAATGAGCAGTTCTTC. This gives the protein CASSPGASGYNEQFF.

Note on this clone: At one end the junction does not follow the germline gene, possibly because of a read error. The sample holds other DNA sequences that translate to the same CDR3. J is TRBJ2-3 and V is TRBV7-7, with D possibly matching TRBD1 (6 bases). CDR1 is SSHAT and CDR2 is FNYEAQ in the germline V gene (reference sequence). The CDR3 is 13 residues long. As DNA, the CDR3 is TGCGCCAGCAGCTTGGGGGCGTCAGATACGCAGTATTTT. Protein sequence: CASSLGASDTQYF.

V and J are TRBV9 and TRBJ1-6; D ambiguous. Germline lookup yields CDR1 SGDLS and CDR2 YYNGEE. This CDR3 has 14 amino acids. With 4 bases removed from V and 3 bases from J, the gap between germline ends came to 8 bases. The CDR3 here is CASSPSSYNSPLHF. The CDR3, as DNA: TGTGCCAGCAGCCCAAGTAGCTATAATTCACCCCTCCACTTT.

The chain is built from TRBV6-5 and TRBJ2-1, with D perhaps matching TRBD1 (5 bases). CDR1 MNHEY and CDR2 SVGAGI come from the germline V gene. The CDR3 loop spans 14 amino acids. V was cut by 5 bases and J by 2 bases, with 10 bases left in between. This CDR3 reads CASSPDSPYNEQFF. DNA of the CDR3: TGTGCCAGCAGTCCTGACAGCCCCTACAATGAGCAGTTCTTC.

The CDR3: CASSLPTGTTGELFF. In DNA form, the CDR3 reads TGTGCCAGCAGCTTGCCAACAGGGACCACCGGGGAGCTGTTTTTT. V is TRBV11-2 and J is TRBJ2-2, with D perhaps matching TRBD1 (6 bases). The germline V gene has CDR1 SGHAT and CDR2 FQNNGV. The V end lost 3 bases, the J end lost 4 bases, and 12 bases lay between the germline ends. This CDR3 contains 15 residues.

The chain employs TRBV20-1 and TRBJ2-5; the match to TRBD1 covers 7 bases. Germline V CDR1 and CDR2: DFQATT, SNEGSKA (reference sequence). J gave up 5 bases and V 8 bases, and 5 bases lay outside the gene matches. The CDR3 is 11 residues long. In nucleotides, the CDR3 is TGCAGTCTACAGGGGATCGAGACCCAGTACTTC. It encodes CSLQGIETQYF.

The CDR3, as DNA: TGTGCCAGCAGCCTGGGCACACCCACCTCCTACGAGCAGTACTTC. Protein product: CASSLGTPTSYEQYF. The chain carries TRBV6-6 and TRBJ2-7; D gene ambiguous. The germline V and J ends were trimmed by 6 bases and 0 bases, with 15 bases remaining between them. The CDR3 is made up of 15 amino acids. Germline CDR1 MNHNY, CDR2 SVGAGI (reference sequence).

The chain carries TRBV5-1 and TRBJ2-7, with TRBD2 as a possible D gene (7 bases). The CDR3 contains 13 residues. V gave up 5 bases and J gave up 2 bases, with 11 bases separating them. Germline V lookup: CDR1 SGHRS, CDR2 YFSETQ. The CDR3: CASRGEGAYEQYF. The DNA of the CDR3 is TGCGCCAGCAGAGGGGAGGGGGCCTACGAGCAGTACTTC.

The CDR3 spells CASGIYVGGGNTEAFF. The CDR3 DNA is TGTGCCAGCGGCATTTACGTAGGGGGGGGGAACACTGAAGCTTTCTTT. This chain uses TRBV28 with TRBJ1-1; TRBD1 might be the D (6 bases). The CDR3 totals 16 residues. V was trimmed by 8 bases and J by 1 base, leaving 20 bases between them. CDR1 MDHEN and CDR2 SYDVKM come from the germline V gene.